One and the same sample provided the 4 T cell receptor beta chains below, sequenced in a study of response to subunit inactivated influenza vaccine. Each CDR3 protein is one row after TCRdb ran MiXCR on the RT-PCR reads. The data contain roughly 760,000 distinct CDR3 sequences, approximately 22% of them singletons. This specimen was PBMCs from blood, taken about 5 days after vaccination. These receptors were collected from a man aged 50 or older who received an inactivated influenza vaccine.

This sequence joins TRBV12-3 or TRBV12-4 and TRBJ1-1; 8 bases map to TRBD1. The CDR3 totals 13 residues. The junction had 3 bases not matched to a gene; V was cut back by 3 bases and J by 6 bases. The CDR3 DNA follows: TGTGCCAGCAGTTTTGCAGGGGGCCCTGAAGCTTTCTTT. This codes for CASSFAGGPEAFF.

This clonotype was picked up many times. The chain links TRBV12-3 or TRBV12-4 to TRBJ1-4; the D is unclear. V lost 3 bases, J lost 4 bases, and 9 bases lay in between. The CDR3 length is 14 residues. The CDR3: CASSFERLNEKLFF. CDR3 DNA sequence: TGTGCCAGCAGTTTCGAACGGCTTAATGAAAAACTGTTTTTT.

The table lists this clonotype with a few counts. The rearrangement uses TRBV7-9 and TRBJ2-7; D may be TRBD2 (5 bases). In germline, CDR1 is SEHNR, CDR2 FQNEAQ (reference sequence). V gave up 0 bases and J gave up 8 bases, with 8 bases separating them. CDR3 size: 12 residues. This CDR3 is CASSLAGSQQYF. The CDR3 nucleotides are TGTGCCAGCAGCTTAGCTGGGAGCCAGCAGTACTTC.

In its sample, this clonotype was seen many times. V and J are TRBV20-1 and TRBJ1-1; 9 bases map to TRBD1. CDR3 length equals 15 residues. The germline V gene encodes CDR1 DFQATT and CDR2 SNEGSKA (reference sequence). J gave up 4 bases and V 4 bases, and 10 bases lay outside the gene matches. The CDR3 sequence is CSATGTGFKSTEAFF. CDR3 sequence (DNA): TGCAGTGCTACTGGGACAGGGTTTAAGAGCACTGAAGCTTTCTTT.